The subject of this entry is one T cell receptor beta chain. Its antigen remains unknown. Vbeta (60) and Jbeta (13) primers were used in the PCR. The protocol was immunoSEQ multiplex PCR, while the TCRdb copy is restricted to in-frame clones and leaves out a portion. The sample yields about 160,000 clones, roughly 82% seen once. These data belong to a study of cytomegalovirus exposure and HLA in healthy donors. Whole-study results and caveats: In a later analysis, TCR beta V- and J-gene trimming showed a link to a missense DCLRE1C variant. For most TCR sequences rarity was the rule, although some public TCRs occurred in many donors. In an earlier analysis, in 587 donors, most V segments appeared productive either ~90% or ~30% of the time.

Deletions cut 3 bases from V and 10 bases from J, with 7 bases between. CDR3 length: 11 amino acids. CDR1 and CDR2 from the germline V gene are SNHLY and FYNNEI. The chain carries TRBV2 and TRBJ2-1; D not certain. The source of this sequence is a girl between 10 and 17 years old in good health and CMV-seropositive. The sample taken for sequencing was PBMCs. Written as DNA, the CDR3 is TGTGCCAGCAGTGATTACTCAGAGCAGTTCTTC. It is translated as CASSDYSEQFF.